This T cell receptor (beta chain) was observed in a study of technical replicates of blood from several donors. CDR1 is SGDLS, CDR2 YYNGEE, per germline. V gave up 3 bases and J gave up 3 bases, with 10 bases separating them. This CDR3 region has 13 residues. Assay used: immunoSEQ multiplex PCR; TCRdb lists only in-frame clones, some missing. The repertoire has 82,000 or so clones, just over 95% of them found once; the top ten carry about 0.36%. The sequenced material came from T cells isolated from PBMCs. The TCR originated in a human donor in good health. V and J are TRBV9 and TRBJ2-7; perhaps TRBD1 as D (6 bases). Written as DNA, the CDR3 is TGTGCCAGCAGCGCTGAAGGGGGCTACGAGCAGTACTTC. Translated, it gives CASSAEGGYEQYF.